These T cell receptor beta chains were read from a single sample in a study of blood T cell repertoires in COVID-19. Assay used: immunoSEQ multiplex PCR; TCRdb lists only in-frame clones, some missing. The table records about 470,000 clones, around 87% of them present only once. Sequenced material: PBMCs or T cells enriched from blood (not recorded which). Receptor source: a woman under 30 who had recovered from COVID-19. The CDR3 runs from the conserved cysteine through the conserved F or W. Each record gives: CDR3 length, J gene, D gene, clone size, V gene, CDR3 DNA, CDR3 protein. A D gene is named only where the DNA matches it firmly. The size entry is marked missing in some rows and otherwise reads once, few, many or a size class.

15 | TRBJ1-6 | TRBD1 | once | TRBV4-1 | TGCGCCAGCAGCCGGGGACAGGGACCGAATTCACCCCTCCACTTT | CASSRGQGPNSPLHF
15 | TRBJ1-1 | - | - | TRBV30 | TGTGCCTGGAGCCACTACAGGAGTGTGAACACTGAAGCTTTCTTT | CAWSHYRSVNTEAFF
14 | TRBJ1-1 | - | - | TRBV20-1 | TGCAGTGCTAGTTTTCGGGGGGGGAACACTGAAGCTTTCTTT | CSASFRGGNTEAFF
12 | TRBJ2-1 | - | - | TRBV5-5 | TGTGCCAGCAGCTTCTCAGACAATGAGCAGTTCTTC | CASSFSDNEQFF
15 | TRBJ2-2 | TRBD2 | - | TRBV6-5 | TGTGCCAGCTCCTACCGGGGGGAAGGCACCGGGGAGCTGTTTTTT | CASSYRGEGTGELFF
14 | TRBJ1-6 | - | - | TRBV9 | TGTGCCAGCAGCGTAGAGGACGAAGGGGCACCCCTCCACTTT | CASSVEDEGAPLHF
11 | TRBJ2-7 | - | - | TRBV20-1 | TGCAGTGCCTCAGATCGGGGCGAGCAGTACTTC | CSASDRGEQYF
16 | TRBJ1-2 | TRBD1 | - | TRBV7-2 | TGTGCCAGCAGCTTAGGTCCAGCAGGGGGCGGGTATGGCTACACCTTC | CASSLGPAGGGYGYTF
12 | TRBJ1-2 | TRBD1 | - | TRBV11-2 | TGTGCCAGTAAGGGGGCCCGGTCCGGCTACACCTTC | CASKGARSGYTF
17 | TRBJ1-5 | - | - | TRBV28 | TGTGCCAGCAGTTCCCCTCTCACAGGGAGGGAATTCCGGCCCCAGCATTTT | CASSSPLTGREFRPQHF
13 | TRBJ1-2 | - | - | TRBV2 | TGTGCCAGCCTATACAGGGAGACGAGTGGCTACACCTTC | CASLYRETSGYTF
15 | TRBJ1-1 | TRBD1 | few | TRBV5-1 | TGCGCCAGCAGCTCCCTGAGGGGGCAGGACCATGAAGCTTTCTTT | CASSSLRGQDHEAFF
12 | TRBJ1-2 | - | - | TRBV2 | TGTGCCAGCAGTGGACAGGCGGGAGGGAACACCTTC | CASSGQAGGNTF
16 | TRBJ2-1 | - | - | TRBV4-1 | TGCGCCAGCAGCCCGGGGGTACCCCTTTCTTACAATGAGCAGTTCTTC | CASSPGVPLSYNEQFF
15 | TRBJ2-1 | TRBD2 | - | TRBV6-5 | TGTGCCAGCAGCCCCTGGGGGGAGGGTTACAATGAGCAGTTCTTC | CASSPWGEGYNEQFF
16 | TRBJ1-5 | - | - | TRBV7-8 | TGTGCCAGCAGCTCCCAGGGGCGCCAGGGCAATCAGCCCCAGCATTTT | CASSSQGRQGNQPQHF
14 | TRBJ1-1 | - | - | TRBV6-5 | TGTGCCAGCAGTCCGACAGGAGTGAACACTGAAGCTTTCTTT | CASSPTGVNTEAFF
13 | TRBJ1-1 | - | - | TRBV12-3/TRBV12-4 | TGTGCCAGCAGTTTGGGGGCCGCCGCTGAAGCTTTCTTT | CASSLGAAAEAFF
14 | TRBJ1-2 | TRBD1 | - | TRBV3-1/TRBV3-2 | TGTGCCAGCAGCCGGACAGGGCCAGGGAATGGCTACACCTTC | CASSRTGPGNGYTF
15 | TRBJ2-1 | - | - | TRBV3-1/TRBV3-2 | TGTGCCAGCAGCCAAACGGGAAATAGCTACAATGAGCAGTTCTTC | CASSQTGNSYNEQFF
12 | TRBJ1-1 | TRBD1 | once | TRBV12-3/TRBV12-4 | TGTGCCAGCAGTACCCAGGGGGCTGAAGCTTTCTTT | CASSTQGAEAFF
15 | TRBJ1-4 | TRBD1 | once | TRBV18 | TGTGCCAGCTCGCCCGGGACAGGCGGCTCAGAAAAACTGTTTTTT | CASSPGTGGSEKLFF
12 | TRBJ1-1 | - | - | TRBV18 | TGTGCCAGCTCACCCGACCCGGAAGGAGCTTTTTTT | CASSPDPEGAFF
16 | TRBJ2-5 | - | - | TRBV25-1 | TGTGCCAGCAGTCCGAGCGAGGGCGCGACAAAAGAGACCCAGTACTTC | CASSPSEGATKETQYF
14 | TRBJ2-5 | TRBD1 | - | TRBV7-2 | TGTGCCAGCAGCACCCCGGACAGGGGGGAGACCCAGTACTTC | CASSTPDRGETQYF
16 | TRBJ1-5 | TRBD1 | - | TRBV6-6 | TGTGCCAGCAGACCTCCGGGACAGGGGGCGAATCAGCCCCAGCATTTT | CASRPPGQGANQPQHF
14 | TRBJ2-5 | - | - | TRBV7-2 | TGTGCCAGCAGCCAGGAAGGGGTCCGAAAGACCCAGTACTTC | CASSQEGVRKTQYF
15 | TRBJ2-7 | TRBD2 | - | TRBV6-5 | TGTGCCAGCAAGGGGGAGCTAGCGGGGCTCTACGAGCAGTACTTC | CASKGELAGLYEQYF
13 | TRBJ1-2 | TRBD1 | - | TRBV2 | TGTGCCAGCAGTATAGGGACAGGGGAGGGCTACACCTTC | CASSIGTGEGYTF
13 | TRBJ1-5 | TRBD1 | - | TRBV2 | TGTGCCAGCAGTACAGGGGGGAATCAGCCCCAGCATTTT | CASSTGGNQPQHF
15 | TRBJ2-6 | - | - | TRBV5-6 | TGTGCCAGCAGCTTGGTGCAGACTGGGGCCAACGTCCTGACTTTC | CASSLVQTGANVLTF
14 | TRBJ1-1 | - | - | TRBV7-2 | TGTGCCAGCAGCCGGGGGGGTGGGAACACTGAAGCTTTCTTT | CASSRGGGNTEAFF
16 | TRBJ1-6 | - | - | TRBV5-4 | TGTGCCAGCAGCTTGTCTCCACAGGACTACCTTTCACCCCTCCACTTT | CASSLSPQDYLSPLHF
13 | TRBJ1-1 | - | few | TRBV12-3/TRBV12-4 | TGTGCCAGCAGTTTGAACAGGGACACTGAAGCTTTCTTT | CASSLNRDTEAFF
13 | TRBJ1-3 | - | - | TRBV6-1 | TGTGCCAGCAGTGACCTCCAGATAATCTCTATATATTTT | CASSDLQIISIYF
12 | TRBJ2-2 | - | - | TRBV5-1 | TGCGCCAGCAGCCTACAGACCGGGGAGCTGTTTTTT | CASSLQTGELFF
15 | TRBJ1-2 | - | - | TRBV9 | TGTGCCAGCAGCCCGGGCCCGGCGGGGAACTATGGCTACACCTTC | CASSPGPAGNYGYTF
12 | TRBJ1-1 | - | - | TRBV7-8 | TGTGCCAGCAGCCCCGCGGGAAGTGAAGCTTTCTTT | CASSPAGSEAFF
18 | TRBJ2-5 | TRBD2 | once | TRBV3-1/TRBV3-2 | TGTGCCAGCAGCCAAGAATTGCGGGGACTAGCGGTCGCCAGGACCCAGTACTTC | CASSQELRGLAVARTQYF
13 | TRBJ1-5 | - | - | TRBV13 | TGTGCCAGCAGCTTAGGGCAGAATCAGCCCCAGCATTTT | CASSLGQNQPQHF
16 | TRBJ2-1 | TRBD2 | few | TRBV20-1 | TGCAGTGCTAGTACCCCCACAGCGGGGGGTAACAATGAGCAGTTCTTC | CSASTPTAGGNNEQFF
17 | TRBJ1-2 | - | - | TRBV28 | TGTGCCAGCAGCCCCTACAGGGCTCGTAACAATCCCTATGGCTACACCTTC | CASSPYRARNNPYGYTF
15 | TRBJ1-1 | TRBD1 | - | TRBV28 | TGTGCCAGCAGTCTATGGACAGGGGGTGGCACTGAAGCTTTCTTT | CASSLWTGGGTEAFF
14 | TRBJ2-5 | TRBD1 | - | TRBV5-1 | TGCGCCAGCAGGTCCTCCGACAGGGGGGAGACCCAGTACTTC | CASRSSDRGETQYF
16 | TRBJ2-6 | - | - | TRBV28 | TGTGCCACTCTCGAAGGACTTCGCTCTGGGGCCAACGTCCTGACTTTC | CATLEGLRSGANVLTF
13 | TRBJ2-1 | - | - | TRBV29-1 | TGCAGCGTTGGGGCAGGCCGGAACAATGAGCAGTTCTTC | CSVGAGRNNEQFF
16 | TRBJ2-6 | - | - | TRBV28 | TGTGCCAGCAGTTTAGCAGGGTACACTGGGGCCAACGTCCTGACTTTC | CASSLAGYTGANVLTF
15 | TRBJ2-5 | - | - | TRBV27 | TGTGCCAGCAGTTCTACCCCGGGGATCATAGAGACCCAGTACTTC | CASSSTPGIIETQYF
13 | TRBJ2-1 | TRBD2 | - | TRBV13 | TGTGCCAGCAGCTTTGGGAGGGCGCGTGAGCAGTTCTTC | CASSFGRAREQFF